This T cell receptor beta chain was captured in a study of T cell changes during pregnancy in multiple sclerosis. J lost 3 bases, V lost 0 bases, and 3 bases had no gene match. Germline V lookup: CDR1 MNHEY, CDR2 SVGAGI. This CDR3 has 16 amino acids. Here immunoSEQ multiplex PCR was the method, and the copy in TCRdb shows in-frame clones only, minus some. The sample includes about 24,000 clones, about 82% of them seen just once. The V gene is TRBV6-5, the J gene TRBJ2-2; 8 nucleotides agree with TRBD2. Sequencing was performed on CD8+ T cells from peripheral blood mononuclear cells, taken in the first trimester of pregnancy. This receptor was obtained from a female donor in good health, enrolled as a control in a pregnancy study. The DNA of the CDR3 is TGTGCCAGCAGTTACTCGACGGGAGGGGACACCGGGGAGCTGTTTTTT. It codes for CASSYSTGGDTGELFF.